Listed below are T cell receptor beta chains from one sample, sequenced in a study of blood T cell repertoires in COVID-19. Method: immunoSEQ multiplex PCR; TCRdb's copy keeps in-frame clones and lacks some. The profile covers some 160,000 clones, with just under 85% appearing a single time and 2.5% to 3% taken by the ten largest. The source material was peripheral blood. The source of these receptors is an elderly woman with COVID-19, enrolled during active disease. Both conserved end residues are part of each CDR3. The order of the fields is clone size, V gene, CDR3 protein. Clone size is not always given. Where it is, it says once, few, many or a class for expanded clones.

>NA|TRBV5-8
CASSRGTGNTIYF
>NA|TRBV5-1
CASTPSVYPRETQYF
>once|TRBV30
CAWREGQGTQPQHF
>NA|TRBV2
CASRRSGGGDEQFF
>NA|TRBV7-2
CASSLVASTWISVNSPLHF
>NA|TRBV7-2
CASSRSTGGYEQYF
>once|TRBV30
CAWSDPPADTQYF
>NA|TRBV6-5
CASSHDRGGDNEQFF
>NA|TRBV19
CASTNDRVSNQPQHF
>NA|TRBV4-1
CASSQAPIGTGVEKLFF
>NA|TRBV18
CASSLQGMDSPLHF
>NA|TRBV4-2
CASSQDINEQFF